This TCR beta chain was sequenced during a study of CD8+CD57+ T cells in acquired aplastic anemia. Study overall: DNA recovered from sorted CD4+ and CD8+ cells had a mean of about 3.5 ug.

The study profiled TCR beta VDJ and CDR3 using genomic DNA as template. TCRdb recomputed calls from the reads with MiXCR, one row per CDR3 protein. This table has 190,000 or so distinct CDR3 sequences, roughly 50% appearing once. Points on this clonotype: Its antigen is undetermined.

By flow cytometry, patients selected for sequencing had shown an expansion of CD8+CD57+ cells. Every patient had severe acquired aplastic anemia. Untreated patients provided the blood samples, with no therapy given before sampling. The CDR3 runs 15 residues. With V trimmed by 4 bases and J by 1 base, 5 bases remained unmatched. Germline loops: CDR1 LNHDA, CDR2 SQIVND (reference sequence). Study outcomes and limitations: Patients and controls were not found to differ significantly in CD8+ Simpson's diversity.

This chain joins TRBV19 and TRBJ2-7; 9 positions agree with TRBD1. Sequencing was done on a sample of sorted CD4+, CD8+, or CD8+CD57+ T cells (not recorded which) from PBMCs. The receptor's source is a human donor with aplastic anemia. DNA for the CDR3: TGTGCCAGTAGTACTGGGACAGGGCTTTCCTACGAGCAGTACTTC. Protein product: CASSTGTGLSYEQYF.